These 7 T cell receptor beta chains share one sample of origin, sequenced in a study of blood T cell repertoires in COVID-19. TCRdb's copy holds only in-frame clones and misses some; the assay was immunoSEQ multiplex PCR. There are 70,000 to 90,000 clones in the sample; 88% occur only once, and approximately 46% lies in the top ten. Sequenced sample: peripheral blood. These receptors all stem from a human donor in a cohort sampled during active COVID-19.

This clone was detected once. The rearrangement joins TRBV2 to TRBJ1-1; D uncertain. Trimming removed 6 bases at V and 6 bases at J, with 14 bases between. Germline CDR1 is SNHLY and CDR2 is FYNNEI. The CDR3 totals 13 residues. CDR3 residues: CASRRGINSEAFF. CDR3 DNA sequence: TGTGCCAGCAGACGGGGAATCAACTCTGAAGCTTTCTTT.

The J gene is TRBJ2-5, the V gene TRBV18; no clear D gene. V shed 2 bases and J shed 0 bases, with 13 bases lying between them. The germline V gene has CDR1 KGHSH and CDR2 LQKENI. There are 16 residues in the CDR3. This CDR3 reads CASSPYQATYQETQYF. The DNA of the CDR3 is TGTGCCAGCTCACCATATCAGGCAACGTACCAAGAGACCCAGTACTTC.

The genes are TRBV2 and TRBJ2-1, with 9 bases lining up with TRBD1. Trimming took 8 bases from V and 8 from J; bases not matched to a gene: 7. The CDR3 consists of 13 residues. Germline V CDR1 and CDR2: SNHLY, FYNNEI. CDR3 amino acids: CASGRQGVDEQFF. CDR3 nucleotides: TGTGCCAGCGGGAGACAGGGGGTGGATGAGCAGTTCTTC.

This chain joins TRBV5-6 and TRBJ1-4; TRBD1 might be the D (6 bases). Trimming stripped 3 bases from V and 0 bases from J, with 12 bases between. The germline V gene has CDR1 SGHDT and CDR2 YYEEEE. This CDR3 spans 16 amino acids. CDR3 sequence (DNA): TGTGCCAGCAGCTCTACCCCAGGGGCAACTAATGAAAAACTGTTTTTT. Its translation is CASSSTPGATNEKLFF.

The V gene is TRBV10-3, the J gene TRBJ2-3, with 9 bases matching TRBD2. CDR3 length: 13 amino acids. V trimming: 10 bases; J trimming: 4 bases; junction bases outside the gene matches: 6. The germline V gene has CDR1 ENHRY and CDR2 SYGVKD. The CDR3 is CATSSGGSDTQYF. The CDR3 DNA reads as TGTGCCACCTCGAGCGGGGGGTCAGATACGCAGTATTTT.

The chain recombines TRBV7-2 with TRBJ2-7, with 10 bases lining up with TRBD1. The CDR3 spans 15 residues. The junction had 9 bases not matched to a gene; V was cut back by 5 bases and J by 5 bases. Germline values: CDR1 SGHTA, CDR2 FQGNSA. The DNA of the CDR3 is TGTGCCAGCAGCCCCCGGGACAGGGGCCCCCACGAGCAGTACTTC. Translated: CASSPRDRGPHEQYF.

The chain joins TRBV27 to TRBJ2-1; TRBD2 might be the D (6 bases). V was clipped by 3 bases and J by 0 bases, with 9 bases between them. Germline-derived CDR1 and CDR2 are MNHEY and SMNVEV (reference sequence). The CDR3 contains 15 residues. CDR3 sequence: CASSLGGSSYNEQFF. Here the CDR3 DNA reads TGTGCCAGCAGTTTGGGGGGAAGCTCCTACAATGAGCAGTTCTTC.